The clone carrying this TCR beta chain was counted a few times. Its antigen remains unidentified. These data originate in a study of CD8+CD57+ T cells in acquired aplastic anemia. As for the study in general: Quantities of DNA derived from sorted CD4+ and CD8+ cells averaged approximately 3.3 ug. Findings and limits, study-wide: Patients and healthy controls showed no significant CD8+ Simpson's diversity difference.

TCR beta VDJ and CDR3 were profiled, and genomic DNA was the template. TCRdb processed the reads anew with MiXCR; each CDR3 protein has one entry. The sample shows more than 200,000 distinct CDR3 sequences, under 55% of them seen only once. This CDR3 region has 13 residues. The germline V gene encodes CDR1 SGHVS and CDR2 FQNEAQ. V was clipped by 7 bases and J by 11 bases, with 18 bases between them. For sequencing, patients were chosen who had shown expansion of CD8+CD57+ cells by flow cytometry. Every patient presented with severe acquired aplastic anemia. There was no therapy given to any patient before the blood sampling took place.

This chain joins TRBV7-8 and TRBJ1-5; perhaps TRBD1 as D (5 bases). The clonotype comes from a human donor with aplastic anemia. Material: sorted CD4+, CD8+, or CD8+CD57+ T cells (not recorded which) from PBMCs. The CDR3 DNA follows: TGTGCCAGCATCCAGCTGGGGGTCGGGGCCCAGCATTTT. Amino acids: CASIQLGVGAQHF.